This is a list of T cell receptor beta chains from one sample in a study of blood T cell repertoires in COVID-19. Sequenced by immunoSEQ multiplex PCR; TCRdb stores in-frame clones only, minus some. The sample yields 140,000 to 150,000 clones, about 79% seen once. Sequencing was done on a sample of peripheral blood. These receptors were collected from a man in his 60s with active or convalescent COVID-19. Both conserved end residues are part of each CDR3. Each record gives: J gene, clone size, V gene, D gene, CDR3 DNA, CDR3 protein. A D gene is named only where the DNA matches it firmly. Only some rows state a clone size, as once, few, many or a class for expanded clones.

TRBJ2-5 - TRBV30 - TGTGCCTGGAGTGTCAAGGGGCAAGAGACCCAGTACTTC CAWSVKGQETQYF
TRBJ1-6 once TRBV2 - TGTGCCAGCAGTGTCCGACAGGAAGGATCACCCCTCCACTTT CASSVRQEGSPLHF
TRBJ2-1 - TRBV19 TRBD2 TGTGCCAGTAGCAGCGGGGGGGGATCGGTCTTGAGCTCCTACAATGAGCAGTTCTTC CASSSGGGSVLSSYNEQFF
TRBJ1-1 - TRBV18 - TGTGCCAGCTCACCACGCATCCCGGCGGACACTGAAGCTTTCTTT CASSPRIPADTEAFF
TRBJ1-5 - TRBV19 TRBD1 TGTGCCAGTAGTAGGGACAGGGGAAGCAATCAGCCCCAGCATTTT CASSRDRGSNQPQHF
TRBJ1-2 - TRBV6-5 - TGTGCCAGCAGTTACGCGGGAACCGGCTACACCTTC CASSYAGTGYTF
TRBJ1-2 - TRBV4-2 TRBD1 TGTGCCAGCAGCCAAGAAGGGACAGGGGACCGCTATGGCTACACCTTC CASSQEGTGDRYGYTF
TRBJ2-3 once TRBV19 - TGTGCCCGAACCTATTCATTTGATACGCAGTATTTT CARTYSFDTQYF
TRBJ2-3 - TRBV19 TRBD1 TGTGCCAGTAGTCCCGGGACAGGGTCTAGCACAGATACGCAGTATTTT CASSPGTGSSTDTQYF
TRBJ2-1 - TRBV19 TRBD2 TGTGCCAGTAGTCCAAGGACTAGCGGGGATTACAATGAGCAGTTCTTC CASSPRTSGDYNEQFF
TRBJ1-4 - TRBV7-6 TRBD1 TGTGCCAGCAGCTTAGGGACAGGCTCTAATGAAAAACTGTTTTTT CASSLGTGSNEKLFF
TRBJ2-5 - TRBV7-2 TRBD2 TGTGCCAGCAGCTTTAGCGGGAGGACAGAGACCCAGTACTTC CASSFSGRTETQYF
TRBJ2-1 - TRBV5-1 TRBD2 TGCGCCAGCAGCAGCGGACTAGCGGGCTCCTACAATGAGCAGTTCTTC CASSSGLAGSYNEQFF
TRBJ1-2 - TRBV18 TRBD1 TGTGCCAGCTCACCCCCCCCGGGACAGGTCTTCTATGGCTACACCTTC CASSPPPGQVFYGYTF
TRBJ1-1 - TRBV2 - TGTGCCAGCAGCTCCGGGAGAGACACTGAAGCTTTCTTT CASSSGRDTEAFF
TRBJ1-1 few TRBV18 - TGTGCCAGCTCACCTGAACAGGGAGGGACTGAAGCTTTCTTT CASSPEQGGTEAFF
TRBJ2-5 once TRBV12-3/TRBV12-4 TRBD1 TGTGCCAGCAGCACAGGGGGCGCGAAGACCCAGTACTTC CASSTGGAKTQYF
TRBJ1-1 - TRBV18 - TGTGCCAGCTCACCCTCAGGGTACACTGAAGCTTTCTTT CASSPSGYTEAFF
TRBJ2-1 - TRBV29-1 - TGCAGCGTTGAAACAACCTCAGCGGAGGGCAATGAGCAGTTCTTC CSVETTSAEGNEQFF